A selection of T cell receptor beta chains follows, all from one sample in a study of CD8 T cells in ankylosing spondylitis. TCRdb itself ran the 5' RACE reads through MiXCR, one entry per CDR3 protein. The sample lists about 270,000 distinct CDR3 sequences, 30% to 40% occurring once. The sample consisted of blood, either unsorted or a sorted T cell fraction (not recorded which). Receptors originate from a male donor with ankylosing spondylitis or in good health (not recorded which). The conserved cysteine and the conserved F or W are not part of the CDR3 here. Fields, in order: V gene, CDR3 protein.

TRBV20-1	SAPPATEAVTDTQY
TRBV9	ASSVGMGNYYNEQF
TRBV6-1	ASRPGSSYEQY
TRBV7-6	ASSLQLEQPEKLF
TRBV9	ASSVDLQGLFFFSYEQY
TRBV20-1	SARPPLAGVVNEQF
TRBV10-1	ASSDPSTDTQY
TRBV5-6	ASSLTVMNTEAF
TRBV28	ASSKTGTANGYT
TRBV29-1	SDGDSYGYT
TRBV12-3/TRBV12-4	ASSLRQYGYEQY
TRBV6-8	ASSPGQYSNEQF
TRBV6-5	ASSYSIEGALGYT
TRBV7-9	ASSQDSGNYGYT
TRBV12-3/TRBV12-4	ASSRISYEQY
TRBV15	ATDLSTDTQY
TRBV29-1	SVGDRLRGTEQY
TRBV20-1	SARDPQARHNQPQH
TRBV20-1	SVTGAGLYNEQF
TRBV9	ASSASWGQGVDVYT
TRBV4-1	ASSLDGDSYNEQF
TRBV11-2	ASSLGLAGGPWNEQF
TRBV29-1	SVAGVGLGKAF
TRBV7-9	ASGEEDGSPLH
TRBV29-1	SVSTLQALEQF
TRBV11-2	ASSTGFNQPQH
TRBV6-5	ASSYSGDTAGTQY
TRBV7-3	ASSLTLTGVWNEQF
TRBV20-1	CARRGLRYAGDEQF
TRBV11-1	ASSSSLLAGGPSDYNEQF
TRBV29-1	SVGTGEISGELF
TRBV12-3/TRBV12-4	ASRQGTADSPLH
TRBV5-5	ASSLRRGYSYEQY
TRBV11-2	ASSLDDRAPPRTDTQY
TRBV9	ASDTGTGGNQPQH
TRBV5-1	ASSFIAAPYNEQF
TRBV12-3/TRBV12-4	ASSRDSHNEQF
TRBV9	ASSPEASSYNEQF
TRBV6-5	ASSYSAGRGPDTQY
TRBV7-3	ASSSIGGSFTDTQY